Below are 21 T cell receptor beta chains sequenced from a single sample in a study of blood T cell repertoires in COVID-19. Data came from immunoSEQ multiplex PCR; TCRdb stores just in-frame clones and leaves some out. Of about 170,000 clones listed, 88% are singletons. The sample taken for sequencing was peripheral blood. These receptors were collected from a man aged 55 to 70 with acute or convalescent COVID-19.

This clone was observed once. The chain combines TRBV12-3 or TRBV12-4 with TRBJ1-2; D remains ambiguous. The CDR3 length is 11 residues. Trimming took 5 bases from V and 2 from J, leaving 3 bases between them. CDR3 sequence: CASSLNYGYTF. CDR3 DNA: TGTGCCAGCAGTCTAAACTATGGCTACACCTTC.

The V gene is TRBV7-2, the J gene TRBJ1-2; no definite D call. Germline values: CDR1 SGHTA, CDR2 FQGNSA. Trimming took off 2 bases at V and 3 bases at J, with 10 bases between the two ends. This CDR3 has 14 residues. CDR3 sequence (DNA): TGTGCCAGCAGCTTACCCCAGGCTGACTATGGCTACACCTTC. It is translated as CASSLPQADYGYTF.

This chain connects TRBV11-2 to TRBJ1-5; 7 bases are a match to TRBD1. The length of the CDR3 is 16 residues. After removal of 5 bases from V and 7 bases from J, the junction contained 14 bases not matched to a gene. Germline CDR1 and CDR2: SGHAT and FQNNGV. CDR3 sequence reads: CASSPRQTGINQPQHF. As DNA, the CDR3 is TGTGCCAGCAGCCCGCGGCAGACAGGGATCAACCAGCCCCAGCATTTT.

This clone was detected only a few times. The genes are TRBV5-4 and TRBJ2-1, with 7 bases matching TRBD2. This CDR3 has 16 amino acids. The V gene end was trimmed by 6 bases and the J gene end by 5 bases; junction bases not matched to a gene: 14. The V gene's germline CDR1 is SGHNT and CDR2 YYREEE (reference sequence). The CDR3 bases are TGTGCCAGCACATTTCGAAGCGGGATGGGCGACAATGAGCAGTTCTTC. It yields the protein CASTFRSGMGDNEQFF.

The rearrangement links TRBV19 to TRBJ1-2; no reliable D call. This CDR3 has 15 amino acids. Germline CDR1 LNHDA, CDR2 SQIVND (reference sequence). V was shortened by 5 bases and J by 12 bases, with 25 bases between the two germline ends. The CDR3 bases are TGTGCCAGTAGTGAATCGGCTTTACGGGGAGGCGTACACACCTTC. Translation gives CASSESALRGGVHTF.

The chain links TRBV6-6 to TRBJ1-2; 8 bases fit TRBD1. The CDR3 runs to 13 residues. The junction had 2 bases not matched to a gene; V was cut back by 2 bases and J by 6 bases. The V gene's germline CDR1 is MNHNY and CDR2 SVGAGI (reference sequence). In DNA form, the CDR3 reads TGTGCCAGCAGTTACGGACAGGGCCATGGCTACACCTTC. Translation gives CASSYGQGHGYTF.

This chain's CDR3 is CASTQGHNYGYTF. The DNA for the CDR3 is TGTGCCAGTACTCAGGGACACAACTATGGCTACACCTTC. The chain links TRBV19 to TRBJ1-2, with D maybe TRBD1 (6 bases). The germline V and J ends were trimmed by 7 bases and 2 bases, with 11 bases remaining between them. Germline CDR1 LNHDA, CDR2 SQIVND (reference sequence). The CDR3 extends over 13 amino acids.

This chain uses TRBV9 with TRBJ1-5, with TRBD1 as a possible D gene (5 bases). This CDR3 contains 15 residues. Trimming cost V 3 bases and J 9 bases, with 19 bases left between them. The V gene's germline CDR1 is SGDLS and CDR2 YYNGEE. In nucleotides, the CDR3 is TGTGCCAGCAGCGGCGGCGGGACCTCCCGCAGGCCCCAGCATTTT. This sequence encodes CASSGGGTSRRPQHF.

The CDR3 reads CASSNTGGLTHYEQYV. DNA for the CDR3: TGCGCCAGCAGCAACACGGGGGGCCTGACCCACTACGAGCAGTACGTC. The V and J genes are TRBV5-1 and TRBJ2-7, with D perhaps matching TRBD2 (7 bases). Germline V lookup: CDR1 SGHRS, CDR2 YFSETQ. Trimming stripped 4 bases from V and 3 bases from J, with 20 bases between. This CDR3 comprises 16 residues.

The rearrangement links TRBV4-3 to TRBJ1-2; 7 bases align to TRBD1. The CDR3 sequence is 17 residues long. The J segment lost 6 bases and the V segment lost 3 bases, leaving 16 bases of the junction unmatched. Germline V lookup: CDR1 LGHNA, CDR2 YSLEER. The CDR3 DNA is TGCGCCAGCAGCCATGATCGGACAGGTTGGCTGGACGATGGCTACACCTTC. Protein sequence: CASSHDRTGWLDDGYTF.

The V gene is TRBV7-3, the J gene TRBJ2-3, with a possible D match to TRBD2 (5 bases). CDR1 is SGHTA, CDR2 FQGTGA, per germline. Deletions cut 3 bases from V and 5 bases from J, with 6 bases between. The CDR3 is 12 amino acids. The CDR3 here is CASSFGLDTQYF. The CDR3 DNA reads as TGTGCCAGCAGCTTTGGACTAGATACGCAGTATTTT. The full variable domain, its missing parts supplied by reference TRBV7-3 and TRBJ2-3, is GAGVSQTPSNKVTEKGKYVELRCDPISGHTALYWYRQSLGQGPEFLIYFQGTGAADDSGLPNDRFFAVRPEGSVSTLKIQRTERGDSAVYLCASSFGLDTQYFGPGTRLTVL.

The J gene is TRBJ2-7, the V gene TRBV5-1, with D perhaps TRBD1 (6 bases). Trimming took 0 bases from V and 2 from J, leaving 15 bases between them. The CDR3 has 16 residues. Germline V gene lookup returns CDR1 SGHRS and CDR2 YFSETQ. The CDR3 is CASSLETGFYPYEQYF. CDR3 DNA sequence: TGCGCCAGCAGCTTGGAAACAGGGTTTTATCCCTACGAGCAGTACTTC.

The chain combines TRBV6-6 with TRBJ2-7; 11 nucleotides agree with TRBD2. CDR3 length: 15 amino acids. Trimming took 5 bases from V and 5 from J; bases not matched to a gene: 8. The germline V gene has CDR1 MNHNY and CDR2 SVGAGI (reference sequence). CDR3 DNA: TGTGCCAGCAGTCGGGTAGCGGGGGGGGTGGACGAGCAGTACGTC. This encodes CASSRVAGGVDEQYV.

The count of this clone is one. The V call is TRBV5-6, the J call TRBJ2-2, with TRBD1 identical over 9 bases. Germline V gene data show CDR1 as SGHDT and CDR2 as YYEEEE. The CDR3 length is 15 residues. Losses at the gene ends were 4 bases for V and 5 bases for J; bases not matched to a gene: 6. The CDR3 loop reads CASSPGTGLTGELFF. The CDR3 DNA reads as TGTGCCAGCAGCCCAGGGACAGGGTTAACCGGGGAGCTGTTTTTT.

This sequence joins TRBV18 and TRBJ1-5, with D possibly TRBD1 on 5 matching bases. The germline CDR1 and CDR2 sequences are KGHSH and LQKENI. The length of the CDR3 is 15 residues. The germline V and J ends were trimmed by 1 base and 0 bases, with 7 bases remaining between them. Here the CDR3 reads CASSPQGYSNQPQHF. For the CDR3, the DNA is TGTGCCAGCTCACCACAGGGGTATAGCAATCAGCCCCAGCATTTT.

V gene TRBV19 combines with J gene TRBJ2-6, with TRBD1 matching 7 bases. V lost 2 bases to trimming and J lost 2 bases; unmatched junction nucleotides: 12. This CDR3 has 19 residues. Germline CDR1 LNHDA, CDR2 SQIVND (reference sequence). The CDR3 here is CASSILRQGPWTGANVLTF. The DNA for the CDR3 is TGTGCCAGTAGTATACTCCGACAGGGCCCATGGACTGGGGCCAACGTCCTGACTTTC. The full variable domain, in which reference TRBV19 and TRBJ2-6 provide the parts outside the CDR3, is DGGITQSPKYLFRKEGQNVTLSCEQNLNHDAMYWYRQDPGQGLRLIYYSQIVNDFQKGDIAEGYSVSREKKESFPLTVTSAQKNPTAFYLCASSILRQGPWTGANVLTFGAGSRLTVL.

This chain joins TRBV7-3 and TRBJ2-2; D unresolved. CDR1 and CDR2 from the germline V gene are SGHTA and FQGTGA. The V end was cut by 5 bases, the J end by 5 bases, with 12 bases between. This CDR3 comprises 14 residues. CDR3 amino acids: CASSRNRDTGELFF. The CDR3 nucleotides are TGTGCCAGCAGCCGGAACAGAGATACCGGGGAGCTGTTTTTT.

This chain joins TRBV29-1 and TRBJ2-2, with TRBD1 identical over 10 bases. The J segment lost 3 bases and the V segment lost 7 bases, leaving 14 bases of the junction unmatched. This CDR3 spans 17 amino acids. Germline values: CDR1 SQVTM, CDR2 ANQGSEA. CDR3 loop: CSAGQGPRRGDTGELFF. For the CDR3, the DNA is TGCAGCGCGGGACAGGGGCCAAGGCGGGGGGACACCGGGGAGCTGTTTTTT.

The chain recombines TRBV29-1 with TRBJ2-3; D possibly corresponds to TRBD2 (6 bases). The germline CDR1 and CDR2 sequences are SQVTM and ANQGSEA. V gave up 2 bases and J gave up 6 bases, with 9 bases separating them. The CDR3 runs 12 residues. As DNA, the CDR3 is TGCAGCGTTGAAACAGGAGGGGATACGCAGTATTTT. It encodes CSVETGGDTQYF.

The chain combines TRBV18 with TRBJ2-3; 9 nucleotides match TRBD2. Losses at the gene ends were 3 bases for V and 1 base for J; bases not matched to a gene: 8. Germline lookup yields CDR1 KGHSH and CDR2 LQKENI. This CDR3 region has 17 residues. This CDR3 is CASSPRGAGGRTDTQYF. Written as DNA, the CDR3 is TGTGCCAGCTCACCTCGGGGAGCGGGGGGTCGCACAGATACGCAGTATTTT.

The table lists this clone with a count of one. In nucleotides, the CDR3 is TGTGCCAGCAGCCGTACAGGGGGCACTGAAGCTTTCTTT. Its translation is CASSRTGGTEAFF. The genes are TRBV11-3 and TRBJ1-1, with TRBD1 identical over 8 bases. This CDR3 region has 13 residues. The trim removed 5 bases at V and 4 bases at J, leaving 3 bases unmatched. Germline values: CDR1 SGHNT, CDR2 YENEEA.